The rows below give T cell receptor beta chains drawn from one sample of a study of regulatory T cells in long-lasting Graves disease. TCRdb ran MiXCR on the multiplex PCR reads and lists one entry per CDR3 protein. This sample has under 800,000 distinct CDR3 sequences, with under 20% found just once. The same specimen was also included in a second study, on T cells in Graves' hyperthyroidism and ophthalmopathy.

The sample was peripheral blood mononuclear cells (PBMCs), taken at new diagnosis, from a patient treated with antithyroid drugs. Every receptor here comes from a woman in her thirties with Graves disease. Each CDR3 is given with its conserved first and last residue. D genes are given only for firm matches.

V: TRBV29-1
D: .
J: TRBJ2-7
CDR3: CSVEEGKTYEQYF

V: TRBV7-9
D: .
J: TRBJ1-1
CDR3: CASSGRGMNTEAFF

V: TRBV18
D: .
J: TRBJ1-1
CDR3: CASSPGPGRTAEAFF

V: TRBV12-3/TRBV12-4
D: TRBD1
J: TRBJ1-1
CDR3: CASSFSDRGGTEAFF

V: TRBV7-2
D: TRBD2
J: TRBJ2-7
CDR3: CASSLRSGTPYEQYF

V: TRBV6-1
D: .
J: TRBJ2-2
CDR3: CASTLKGLAGSNTGELFF

V: TRBV3-1
D: TRBD1
J: TRBJ2-3
CDR3: CASSQDPTGQGTVTQYF

V: TRBV24-1
D: .
J: TRBJ2-3
CDR3: CATSGQASTDTQYF

V: TRBV7-8
D: TRBD2
J: TRBJ2-7
CDR3: CASSSPLVASGSYEQYF

V: TRBV7-9
D: TRBD2
J: TRBJ2-5
CDR3: CASSFGTSGQETQYF

V: TRBV20-1
D: .
J: TRBJ1-5
CDR3: CSAREEENSNQPQHF

V: TRBV20-1
D: .
J: TRBJ2-7
CDR3: CSATLRGLLDEQYF

V: TRBV7-9
D: TRBD1
J: TRBJ2-2
CDR3: CASSLTSGGSGELFF

V: TRBV28
D: .
J: TRBJ1-1
CDR3: CASTPPSGNTEAFF

V: TRBV5-1
D: .
J: TRBJ1-1
CDR3: CASSLDSAREAFF

V: TRBV5-1
D: TRBD2
J: TRBJ2-7
CDR3: CASSFFAGVYEQYF

V: TRBV27
D: TRBD1
J: TRBJ1-2
CDR3: CASRQTGNYGYTF

V: TRBV10-3
D: .
J: TRBJ2-7
CDR3: CAISESTGGSPPYEQYF

V: TRBV28
D: .
J: TRBJ1-1
CDR3: CASSSSYTEAFF

V: TRBV2
D: .
J: TRBJ1-6
CDR3: CASNVLGNSPLHF

V: TRBV6-4
D: .
J: TRBJ1-1
CDR3: CASSVQAGEPTEAFF

V: TRBV20-1
D: TRBD1
J: TRBJ2-3
CDR3: CSASAPGQSTDTQYF